Listed below are T cell receptor beta chains from one sample, sequenced in a study of blood T cell repertoires in COVID-19. Sequenced by immunoSEQ multiplex PCR; TCRdb stores in-frame clones only, minus some. Among approximately 140,000 clones, approximately 84% were seen once, and the ten largest hold around 3.2%. Sequencing was carried out using PBMCs or T cells enriched from blood (not recorded which). Every receptor here comes from a woman aged 50 to 60 with acute COVID-19. Both conserved end residues are part of each CDR3. Fields, in order: CDR3 protein, CDR3 DNA, D gene, V gene, clone size, J gene. A D gene is named only where the DNA matches it firmly. Size is stated for part of the rows, as once, few or many counts, or as a class when the clone is expanded.

cdr3_aa: CASSPGQVYGYTF; cdr3_nt: TGTGCCAGCAGCCCTGGGCAGGTCTATGGCTACACCTTC; d_call: NA; v_call: TRBV5-4; clone_size: few; j_call: TRBJ1-2
cdr3_aa: CASSQDRVGNEQFF; cdr3_nt: TGTGCCAGCAGTCAAGACAGGGTCGGGAATGAGCAGTTCTTC; d_call: TRBD1; v_call: TRBV27; clone_size: NA; j_call: TRBJ2-1
cdr3_aa: CASSYMGLAGGRSSYEQYF; cdr3_nt: TGTGCCAGCAGCTATATGGGACTAGCGGGGGGAAGAAGCTCCTACGAGCAGTACTTC; d_call: TRBD2; v_call: TRBV7-2; clone_size: NA; j_call: TRBJ2-7
cdr3_aa: CASSEFTGGDYGYTF; cdr3_nt: TGTGCCAGCAGTGAATTTACAGGGGGGGACTATGGCTACACCTTC; d_call: TRBD1; v_call: TRBV6-1; clone_size: NA; j_call: TRBJ1-2
cdr3_aa: CASSLEGTGLNEQFF; cdr3_nt: TGTGCCAGCAGCTTGGAGGGGACAGGGTTGAATGAGCAGTTCTTC; d_call: TRBD1; v_call: TRBV5-4; clone_size: NA; j_call: TRBJ2-1
cdr3_aa: CASAWTGGGQPQHF; cdr3_nt: TGCGCCAGCGCTTGGACAGGGGGAGGGCAGCCCCAGCATTTT; d_call: TRBD1; v_call: TRBV5-1; clone_size: few; j_call: TRBJ1-5
cdr3_aa: CASILGRNTEAFF; cdr3_nt: TGTGCCAGCATCCTAGGTCGCAACACTGAAGCTTTCTTT; d_call: NA; v_call: TRBV12-3/TRBV12-4; clone_size: NA; j_call: TRBJ1-1
cdr3_aa: CASNPGQGAGNGYTF; cdr3_nt: TGTGCCAGTAATCCGGGACAGGGGGCAGGAAATGGCTACACCTTC; d_call: TRBD1; v_call: TRBV19; clone_size: once; j_call: TRBJ1-2
cdr3_aa: CASRTSGLPLDEQFF; cdr3_nt: TGTGCCAGCAGAACTAGCGGCCTTCCGTTGGATGAGCAGTTCTTC; d_call: TRBD2; v_call: TRBV28; clone_size: once; j_call: TRBJ2-1
cdr3_aa: CASSPTGGTGSGNTIYF; cdr3_nt: TGCGCCAGCAGCCCCACAGGGGGCACCGGCTCTGGAAACACCATATATTTT; d_call: TRBD1; v_call: TRBV5-1; clone_size: NA; j_call: TRBJ1-3
cdr3_aa: CASSLGLAANNEQFF; cdr3_nt: TGTGCCAGCAGCTTAGGTCTAGCAGCTAATAATGAGCAGTTCTTC; d_call: NA; v_call: TRBV11-2; clone_size: NA; j_call: TRBJ2-1
cdr3_aa: CASSVEGGVGDTQYF; cdr3_nt: TGTGCCAGCAGCGTAGAGGGAGGTGTGGGGGATACGCAGTATTTT; d_call: NA; v_call: TRBV9; clone_size: NA; j_call: TRBJ2-3
cdr3_aa: CASSGRWDSYEQYF; cdr3_nt: TGTGCCAGCAGCGGGAGGTGGGACTCCTACGAGCAGTACTTC; d_call: NA; v_call: TRBV3-1/TRBV3-2; clone_size: NA; j_call: TRBJ2-7
cdr3_aa: CSALLGGARTEAFF; cdr3_nt: TGCAGCGCCCTGCTCGGAGGGGCGCGAACTGAAGCTTTCTTT; d_call: NA; v_call: TRBV29-1; clone_size: once; j_call: TRBJ1-1
cdr3_aa: CASSYARGENTIYF; cdr3_nt: TGTGCCAGCAGTTACGCCCGGGGAGAAAACACCATATATTTT; d_call: NA; v_call: TRBV6-2/TRBV6-3; clone_size: NA; j_call: TRBJ1-3
cdr3_aa: CASSFLTDTQYF; cdr3_nt: TGTGCCAGCAGTTTCTTGACAGATACGCAGTATTTT; d_call: NA; v_call: TRBV2; clone_size: NA; j_call: TRBJ2-3
cdr3_aa: CASCSGQGEGSYTF; cdr3_nt: TGTGCCAGCTGCTCAGGACAGGGGGAGGGCAGCTACACCTTC; d_call: TRBD1; v_call: TRBV5-4; clone_size: NA; j_call: TRBJ1-2
cdr3_aa: CASSLALGFNEQFF; cdr3_nt: TGTGCCAGCAGCTTAGCTCTTGGCTTCAATGAGCAGTTCTTC; d_call: NA; v_call: TRBV7-8; clone_size: few; j_call: TRBJ2-1
cdr3_aa: CASSPRDFGTDTQYF; cdr3_nt: TGTGCCAGCAGCCCCCGGGACTTCGGCACAGATACGCAGTATTTT; d_call: NA; v_call: TRBV3-1/TRBV3-2; clone_size: few; j_call: TRBJ2-3
cdr3_aa: CASSPGLVGYEQYF; cdr3_nt: TGTGCCAGCAGCCCGGGACTAGTCGGGTACGAGCAGTACTTC; d_call: TRBD2; v_call: TRBV3-1/TRBV3-2; clone_size: once; j_call: TRBJ2-7
cdr3_aa: CARSRTGGLGANVLTF; cdr3_nt: TGCGCCCGCAGCCGAACGGGGGGGCTGGGGGCCAACGTCCTGACTTTC; d_call: TRBD2; v_call: TRBV5-1; clone_size: once; j_call: TRBJ2-6
cdr3_aa: CASSPSGTSGQETQYF; cdr3_nt: TGTGCCAGCTCACCGTCCGGGACTAGCGGTCAAGAGACCCAGTACTTC; d_call: TRBD2; v_call: TRBV18; clone_size: NA; j_call: TRBJ2-5
cdr3_aa: CASSPVAGTSYEQFF; cdr3_nt: TGTGCCAGCAGCCCTGTAGCGGGAACGTCCTATGAGCAGTTCTTC; d_call: TRBD2; v_call: TRBV7-3; clone_size: NA; j_call: TRBJ2-1
cdr3_aa: CASSAPGQGAYGYTF; cdr3_nt: TGTGCCAGTAGTGCTCCGGGACAGGGGGCCTATGGCTACACCTTC; d_call: TRBD1; v_call: TRBV19; clone_size: NA; j_call: TRBJ1-2
cdr3_aa: CSVFRGRVYTGELFF; cdr3_nt: TGCAGCGTTTTTCGGGGGAGGGTTTACACCGGGGAGCTGTTTTTT; d_call: TRBD2; v_call: TRBV29-1; clone_size: NA; j_call: TRBJ2-2
cdr3_aa: CASIRDRGLSGYTF; cdr3_nt: TGTGCCAGCATCCGGGACAGGGGGTTAAGTGGCTACACCTTC; d_call: TRBD1; v_call: TRBV2; clone_size: NA; j_call: TRBJ1-2
cdr3_aa: CASSQESVGGRTEAFF; cdr3_nt: TGCGCCAGCAGCCAAGAATCGGTAGGAGGGCGGACTGAAGCTTTCTTT; d_call: NA; v_call: TRBV4-3; clone_size: NA; j_call: TRBJ1-1
cdr3_aa: CASSLDQGSSSTDTQYF; cdr3_nt: TGTGCCAGCAGCTTAGATCAGGGCTCTTCTAGCACAGATACGCAGTATTTT; d_call: NA; v_call: TRBV11-3; clone_size: few; j_call: TRBJ2-3
cdr3_aa: CASSPQETQYF; cdr3_nt: TGTGCCAGCAGCCCACAAGAGACCCAGTACTTC; d_call: NA; v_call: TRBV5-8; clone_size: NA; j_call: TRBJ2-5
cdr3_aa: CASSPYTGTNYNEQFF; cdr3_nt: TGTGCCAGCAGCCCTTACACCGGGACTAACTACAATGAGCAGTTCTTC; d_call: TRBD2; v_call: TRBV3-1/TRBV3-2; clone_size: NA; j_call: TRBJ2-1
cdr3_aa: CASTDPGRTDTQYF; cdr3_nt: TGTGCCAGTACCGATCCGGGTCGGACAGATACGCAGTATTTT; d_call: NA; v_call: TRBV19; clone_size: NA; j_call: TRBJ2-3